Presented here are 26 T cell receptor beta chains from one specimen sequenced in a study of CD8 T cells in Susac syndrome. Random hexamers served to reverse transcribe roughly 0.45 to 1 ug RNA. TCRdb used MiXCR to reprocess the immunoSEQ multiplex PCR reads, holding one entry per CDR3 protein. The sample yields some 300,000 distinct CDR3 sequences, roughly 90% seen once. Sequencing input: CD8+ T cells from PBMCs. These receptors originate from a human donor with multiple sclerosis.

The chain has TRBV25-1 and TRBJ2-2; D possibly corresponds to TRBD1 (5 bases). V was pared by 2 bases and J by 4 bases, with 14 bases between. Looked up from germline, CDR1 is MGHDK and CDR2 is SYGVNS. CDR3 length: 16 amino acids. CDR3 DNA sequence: TGTGCCAGCAGTGAACAAGGTCAGGGAAGCACCGGGGAGCTGTTTTTT. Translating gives CASSEQGQGSTGELFF.

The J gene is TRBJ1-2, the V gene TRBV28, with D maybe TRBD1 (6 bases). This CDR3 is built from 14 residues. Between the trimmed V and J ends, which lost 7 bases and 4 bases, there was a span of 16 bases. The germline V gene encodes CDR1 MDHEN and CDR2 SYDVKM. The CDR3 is CASTMAGGGYGYTF. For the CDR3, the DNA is TGTGCCAGCACCATGGCGGGGGGCGGCTATGGCTACACCTTC.

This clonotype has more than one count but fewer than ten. CDR3 sequence: CASSQEGTSGSDTQYF. Written as DNA, the CDR3 is TGTGCCAGCAGCCAAGAAGGGACTAGCGGGAGTGATACGCAGTATTTT. The chain is built from TRBV4-2 and TRBJ2-3, with TRBD2 matching over 14 bases. Germline V gives CDR1 LGHNA, CDR2 YNFKEQ. Trimming took 0 bases from V and 6 from J; bases not matched to a gene: 2. The CDR3 runs 16 residues.

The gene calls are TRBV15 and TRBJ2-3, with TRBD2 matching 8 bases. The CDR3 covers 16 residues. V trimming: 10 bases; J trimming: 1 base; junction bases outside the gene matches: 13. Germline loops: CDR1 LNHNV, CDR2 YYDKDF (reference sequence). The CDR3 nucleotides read TGTGCCATCGCGATGACCGCGGGGGGTGGCACAGATACGCAGTATTTT. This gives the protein CAIAMTAGGGTDTQYF.

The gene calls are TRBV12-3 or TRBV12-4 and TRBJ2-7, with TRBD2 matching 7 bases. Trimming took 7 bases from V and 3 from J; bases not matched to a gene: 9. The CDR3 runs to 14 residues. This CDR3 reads CASTVRASGYEQYF. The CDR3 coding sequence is TGTGCCAGCACCGTGAGGGCTAGCGGCTACGAGCAGTACTTC.

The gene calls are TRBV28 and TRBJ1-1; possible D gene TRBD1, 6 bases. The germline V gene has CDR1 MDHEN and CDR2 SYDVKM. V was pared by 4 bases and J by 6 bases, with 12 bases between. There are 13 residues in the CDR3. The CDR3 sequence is CASSYYREAEAFF. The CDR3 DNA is TGTGCCAGCAGTTACTACAGGGAGGCTGAAGCTTTCTTT.

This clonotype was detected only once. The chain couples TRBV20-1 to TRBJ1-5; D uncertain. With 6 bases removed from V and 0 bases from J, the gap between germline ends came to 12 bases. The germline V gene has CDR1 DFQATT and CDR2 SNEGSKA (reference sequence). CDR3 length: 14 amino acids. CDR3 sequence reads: CSATSQDSNQPQHF. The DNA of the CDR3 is TGCAGTGCCACCAGTCAGGATAGCAATCAGCCCCAGCATTTT.

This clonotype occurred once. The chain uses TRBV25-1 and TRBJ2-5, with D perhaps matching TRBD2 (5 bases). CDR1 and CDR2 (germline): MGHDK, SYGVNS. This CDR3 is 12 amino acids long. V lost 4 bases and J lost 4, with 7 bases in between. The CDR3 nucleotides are TGTGCCAGCAGTGGAGGGTCAGAGACCCAGTACTTC. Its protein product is CASSGGSETQYF.

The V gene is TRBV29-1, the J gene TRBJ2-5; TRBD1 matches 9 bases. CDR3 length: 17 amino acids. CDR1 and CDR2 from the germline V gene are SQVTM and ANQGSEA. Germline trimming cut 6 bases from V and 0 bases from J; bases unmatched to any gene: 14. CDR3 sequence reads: CSVEALLQGAYQETQYF. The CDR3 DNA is TGCAGCGTCGAGGCCCTATTACAGGGGGCTTACCAAGAGACCCAGTACTTC.

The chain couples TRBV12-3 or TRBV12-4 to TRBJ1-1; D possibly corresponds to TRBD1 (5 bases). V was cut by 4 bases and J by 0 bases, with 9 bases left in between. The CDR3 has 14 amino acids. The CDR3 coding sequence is TGTGCCAGCAGTTCCCCGGGGGTGAACACTGAAGCTTTCTTT. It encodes CASSSPGVNTEAFF.

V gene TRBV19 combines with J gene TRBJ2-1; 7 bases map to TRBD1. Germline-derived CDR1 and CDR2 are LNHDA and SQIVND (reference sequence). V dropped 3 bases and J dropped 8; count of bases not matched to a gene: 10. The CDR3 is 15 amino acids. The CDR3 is CASSIFAQGIYEQFF. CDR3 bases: TGTGCCAGTAGTATCTTCGCACAGGGGATCTATGAGCAGTTCTTC. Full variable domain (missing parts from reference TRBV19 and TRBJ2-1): DGGITQSPKYLFRKEGQNVTLSCEQNLNHDAMYWYRQDPGQGLRLIYYSQIVNDFQKGDIAEGYSVSREKKESFPLTVTSAQKNPTAFYLCASSIFAQGIYEQFFGPGTRLTVL.

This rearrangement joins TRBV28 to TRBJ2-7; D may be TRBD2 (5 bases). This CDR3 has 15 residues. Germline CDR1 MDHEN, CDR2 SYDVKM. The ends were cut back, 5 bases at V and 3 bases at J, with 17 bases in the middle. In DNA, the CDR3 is TGTGCCAGCAGTCCGATACTAGGAATTTTCTACGAGCAGTACTTC. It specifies CASSPILGIFYEQYF. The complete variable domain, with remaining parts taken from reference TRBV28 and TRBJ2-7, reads DVKVTQSSRYLVKRTGEKVFLECVQDMDHENMFWYRQDPGLGLRLIYFSYDVKMKEKGDIPEGYSVSREKKERFSLILESASTNQTSMYLCASSPILGIFYEQYFGPGTRLTVT.

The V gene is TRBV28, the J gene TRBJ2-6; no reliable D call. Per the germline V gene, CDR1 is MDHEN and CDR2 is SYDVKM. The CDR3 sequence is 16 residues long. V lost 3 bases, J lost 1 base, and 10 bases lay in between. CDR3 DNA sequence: TGTGCCAGCAGTTTGGGGTGGGATTCTGGGGCCAACGTCCTGACTTTC. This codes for CASSLGWDSGANVLTF.

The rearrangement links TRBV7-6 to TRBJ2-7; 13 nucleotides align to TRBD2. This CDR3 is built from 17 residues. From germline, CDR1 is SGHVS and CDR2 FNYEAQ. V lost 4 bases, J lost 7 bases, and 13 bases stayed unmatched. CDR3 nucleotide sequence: TGTGCCAGCAGCTCGGGACTAGCGGGAAATTTTGAGGGAGAGCAGTACTTC. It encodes CASSSGLAGNFEGEQYF.

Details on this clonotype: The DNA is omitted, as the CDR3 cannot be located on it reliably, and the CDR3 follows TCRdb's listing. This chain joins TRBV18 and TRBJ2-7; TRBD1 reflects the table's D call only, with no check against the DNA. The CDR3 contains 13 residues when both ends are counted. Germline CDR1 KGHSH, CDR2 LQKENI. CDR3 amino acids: CASSPPFGAEQYF.

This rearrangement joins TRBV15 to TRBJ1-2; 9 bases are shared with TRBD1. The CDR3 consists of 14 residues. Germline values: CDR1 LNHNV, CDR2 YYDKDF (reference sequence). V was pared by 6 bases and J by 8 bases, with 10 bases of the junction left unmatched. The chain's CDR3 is CATSEGTGNRGYTF. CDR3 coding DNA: TGTGCCACCAGTGAAGGGACAGGGAACAGGGGCTACACCTTC.

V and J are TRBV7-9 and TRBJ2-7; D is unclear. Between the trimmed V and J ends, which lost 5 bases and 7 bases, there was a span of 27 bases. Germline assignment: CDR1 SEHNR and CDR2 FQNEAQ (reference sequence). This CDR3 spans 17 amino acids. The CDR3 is CASSPVEGLRATVEQYF. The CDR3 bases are TGTGCCAGCAGCCCGGTGGAAGGGTTGCGCGCTACGGTGGAGCAGTACTTC.

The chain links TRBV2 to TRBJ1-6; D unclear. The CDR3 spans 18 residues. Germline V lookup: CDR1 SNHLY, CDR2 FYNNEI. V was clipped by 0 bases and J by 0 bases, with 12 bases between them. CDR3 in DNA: TGTGCCAGCAGTGAAGCCCAGGATATCTTCTCCTATAATTCACCCCTCCACTTT. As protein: CASSEAQDIFSYNSPLHF.

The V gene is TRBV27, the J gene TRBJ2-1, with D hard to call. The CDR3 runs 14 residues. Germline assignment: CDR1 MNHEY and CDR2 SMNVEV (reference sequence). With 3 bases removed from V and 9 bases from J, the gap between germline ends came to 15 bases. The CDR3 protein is CASSFSSVYREQFF. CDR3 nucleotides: TGTGCCAGCAGTTTTTCGTCAGTGTATCGTGAGCAGTTCTTC.

CDR3 nucleotide sequence: TGTGCCAGCAGGCAGGGGGAGACCATCTATGGCTACACCTTC. Its protein product is CASRQGETIYGYTF. V gene TRBV6-5 combines with J gene TRBJ1-2, with 7 bases that match TRBD1. The CDR3 spans 14 residues. Losses at the gene ends were 6 bases for V and 4 bases for J; bases not matched to a gene: 8. The germline V gene encodes CDR1 MNHEY and CDR2 SVGAGI.

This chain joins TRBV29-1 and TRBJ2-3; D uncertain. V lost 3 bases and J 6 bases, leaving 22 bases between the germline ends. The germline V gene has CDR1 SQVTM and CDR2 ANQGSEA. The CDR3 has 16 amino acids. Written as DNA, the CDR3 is TGCAGCGTTGAGGAGCCCGGATGGGTCCTAACGGATACGCAGTATTTT. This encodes CSVEEPGWVLTDTQYF.

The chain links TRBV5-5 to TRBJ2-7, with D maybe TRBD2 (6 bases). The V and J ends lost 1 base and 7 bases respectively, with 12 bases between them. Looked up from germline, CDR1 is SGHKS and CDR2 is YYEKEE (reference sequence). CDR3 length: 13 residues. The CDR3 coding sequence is TGTGCCAGCAGCTTGTTAGCAGGGAGGGAGCAGTACTTC. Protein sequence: CASSLLAGREQYF.

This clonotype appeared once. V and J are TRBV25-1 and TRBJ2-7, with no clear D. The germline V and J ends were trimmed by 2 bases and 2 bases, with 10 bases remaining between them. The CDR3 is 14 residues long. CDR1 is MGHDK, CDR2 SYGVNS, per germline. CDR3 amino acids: CASSEIGQAYEQYF. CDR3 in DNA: TGTGCCAGCAGTGAAATAGGGCAAGCCTACGAGCAGTACTTC.

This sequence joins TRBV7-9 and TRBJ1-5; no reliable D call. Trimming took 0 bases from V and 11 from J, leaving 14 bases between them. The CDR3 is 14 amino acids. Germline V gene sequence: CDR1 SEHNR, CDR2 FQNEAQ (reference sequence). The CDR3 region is CASSLAQQPSAQHF. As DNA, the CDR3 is TGTGCCAGCAGCTTAGCACAGCAACCTTCGGCCCAGCATTTT.

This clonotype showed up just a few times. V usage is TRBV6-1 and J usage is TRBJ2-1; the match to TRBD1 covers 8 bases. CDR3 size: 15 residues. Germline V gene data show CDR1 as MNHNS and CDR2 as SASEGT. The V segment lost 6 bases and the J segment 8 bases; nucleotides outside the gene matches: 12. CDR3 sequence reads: CASRDRVMIVDEQFF. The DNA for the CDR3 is TGTGCCAGCAGGGACAGGGTTATGATTGTCGATGAGCAGTTCTTC.

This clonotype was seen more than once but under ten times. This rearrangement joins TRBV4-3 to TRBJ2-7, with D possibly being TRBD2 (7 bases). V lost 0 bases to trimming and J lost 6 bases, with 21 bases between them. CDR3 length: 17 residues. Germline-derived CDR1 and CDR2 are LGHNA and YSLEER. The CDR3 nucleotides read TGCGCCAGCAGCCAAGATCGGAGGCGGGGGCGCGCGGGCGAGCAGTACTTC. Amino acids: CASSQDRRRGRAGEQYF.